This T cell receptor (beta chain) was captured in a study of shared clonotypes between healthy human individuals (TCRdb year 2020). A note on the overall study: A couple of women and three men aged 18 to 49 years were included in the cohort. Blood TCR repertoires of a handful of healthy adults were deeply sequenced to estimate repertoire size and the extent of clonotype sharing between individuals. To increase sequencing depth and limit assay-specific biases, different laboratories used diverse techniques to prepare libraries and sequence TCR repertoires. Per donor, leukapheresis produced somewhere between about 0.8 and 9 billion PBMCs.

Using the deep immunoSEQ assay, TCR CDR3 regions were amplified from genomic DNA by multiplex PCR. For each cell subset, the extracted genomic DNA was distributed evenly across all wells of several immunoSEQ 96-well plates, and each plate served as one replicate. For unsorted PBMC, 300 to 350 ng genomic DNA, equal to about 29,000 T cell genomes, was loaded into each replicate PCR. Genomic DNA from unsorted PBMC was sequenced over ten immunoSEQ deep assay plates. The purified libraries were quantified using a Qubit 3.0 fluorometer, sized with a Bioanalyzer 2100, and then quantified again using the KAPA Library Quantification kit. Every immunoSEQ 96-well plate was sequenced on a separate single-read 150-cycle Illumina NextSeq 550 flow cell. Under the source paper's analysis protocol: The immunoSEQ output contained only junctional sequences without quality scores, so filtering could not match that applied to full-length reads. Sequences were annotated with PyIR, a Python wrapper for IgBLAST v1.9, using IMGT germline references to assign V/J genes and CDR3. Reads were filtered out if the reads had weak V/J assignments (E-value above 1e-6), no CDR3, stop codons, out-of-frame junctions, or ambiguous translated residues. V3J clonotypes were defined by identical inferred V gene, J gene, and CDR3 amino acid sequence. The percentage overlap between two repertoires was calculated by dividing the number of shared unique clonotypes by the size of the smaller repertoire. Three approaches were used to assess repertoire richness: RTK rarefaction, the Chao1 estimator, and Recon v2.1 estimates of unobserved clonotypes. TCRdb holds this immuneACCESS table with in-frame rearrangements only. Some clones are missing; in checked studies, unresolved V genes explain under half, and the rest has no known cause. V, J and clone size are those of that table, while D and trimming were read from the DNA. The sample data list fewer than 550,000 clones, and 75% to 80% of these were observed just once. The ten top clones hold around an eighth of the sample.

The donors were healthy, HIV-negative adults with no recently reported acute infections or vaccinations. Every donor was a Caucasian adult living in Nashville, Tennessee, USA. For unsorted samples, about 90 million PBMCs were counted and genomic DNA was extracted with the QIAamp DNA Blood Mini kit. Blood was collected by leukapheresis, and PBMCs were isolated by Ficoll-Histopaque density gradient centrifugation and then cryopreserved in liquid nitrogen vapor phase. CDR1 SGHAT and CDR2 FQDESV were looked up in the germline V gene (reference sequence). A distance of 17 bases separates the germline ends of V and J, which lose 5 bases and 6 bases respectively. Its CDR3 holds 14 amino acids, cysteine through phenylalanine. Only the CDR3 region is kept as DNA, spanning 42 bases read in frame from base 1. On the study overall, not on this receptor specifically: The small number of donors limited the genetic and exposure-history diversity represented. Based on pairwise subsampling, the degree of clonotype sharing among donors was expected to be affected by sequencing depth. Sampling was restricted to blood, and TCR repertoires in tissue are likely to differ from TCR repertoires in blood.

This clone was picked up a small number of times. Its cognate antigen has yet to be identified. It has no much larger one-base neighbor in the sample; base qualities were not kept. Material: PBMCs. The sequence was obtained from a woman in her forties in good health. Some clones in this sample may be carry-over from other donors' samples. The chain is assembled from TRBV11-1 and TRBJ2-7; a tentative D call is TRBD1 (7 bases match). The CDR3 corresponds to CASSPEGAGSEQYF. In nucleotides, the sequence is TGTGCCAGCAGCCCCGAGGGGGCGGGATCCGAGCAGTACTTC.